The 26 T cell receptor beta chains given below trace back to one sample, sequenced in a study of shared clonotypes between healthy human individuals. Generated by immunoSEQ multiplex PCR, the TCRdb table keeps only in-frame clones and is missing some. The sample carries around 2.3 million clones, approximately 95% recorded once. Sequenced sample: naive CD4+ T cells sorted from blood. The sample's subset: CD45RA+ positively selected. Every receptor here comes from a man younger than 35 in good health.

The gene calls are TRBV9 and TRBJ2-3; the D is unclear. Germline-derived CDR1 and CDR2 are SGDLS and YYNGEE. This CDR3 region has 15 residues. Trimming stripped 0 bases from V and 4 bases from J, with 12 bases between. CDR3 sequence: CASSVEALYPDTQYF. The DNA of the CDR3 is TGTGCCAGCAGCGTAGAAGCCCTTTATCCAGATACGCAGTATTTT.

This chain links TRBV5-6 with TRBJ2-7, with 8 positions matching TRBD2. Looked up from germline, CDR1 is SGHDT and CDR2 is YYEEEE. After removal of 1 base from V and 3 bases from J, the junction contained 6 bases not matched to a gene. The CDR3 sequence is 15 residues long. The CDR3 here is CASSLPAGAVYEQYF. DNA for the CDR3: TGTGCCAGCAGCTTGCCAGCGGGGGCCGTCTACGAGCAGTACTTC.

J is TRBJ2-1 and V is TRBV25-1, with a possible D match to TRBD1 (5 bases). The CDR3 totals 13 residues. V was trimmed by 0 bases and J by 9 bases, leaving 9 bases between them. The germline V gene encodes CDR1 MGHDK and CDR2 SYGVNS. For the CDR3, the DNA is TGTGCCAGCAGTGAATACAGGGAAGCTGAGCAGTTCTTC. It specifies CASSEYREAEQFF.

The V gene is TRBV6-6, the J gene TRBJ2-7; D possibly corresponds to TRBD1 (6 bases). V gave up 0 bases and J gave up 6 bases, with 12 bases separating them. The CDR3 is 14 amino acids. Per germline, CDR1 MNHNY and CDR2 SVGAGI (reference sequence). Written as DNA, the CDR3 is TGTGCCAGCAGTTACTCGACACAGGGTTTCGAGCAGTACTTC. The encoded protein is CASSYSTQGFEQYF.

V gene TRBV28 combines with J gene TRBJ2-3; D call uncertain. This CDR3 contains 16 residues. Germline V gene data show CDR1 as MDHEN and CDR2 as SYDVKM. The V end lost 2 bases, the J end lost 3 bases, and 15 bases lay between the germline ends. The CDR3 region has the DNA TGTGCCAGCAGTTTAAGCTATGAAGTGCAGACAGATACGCAGTATTTT. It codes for CASSLSYEVQTDTQYF. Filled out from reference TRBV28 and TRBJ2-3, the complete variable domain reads DVKVTQSSRYLVKRTGEKVFLECVQDMDHENMFWYRQDPGLGLRLIYFSYDVKMKEKGDIPEGYSVSREKKERFSLILESASTNQTSMYLCASSLSYEVQTDTQYFGPGTRLTVL.

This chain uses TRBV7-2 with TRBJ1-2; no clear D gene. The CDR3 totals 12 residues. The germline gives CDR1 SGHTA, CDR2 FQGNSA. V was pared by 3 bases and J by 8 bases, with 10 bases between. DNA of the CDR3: TGTGCCAGCAGCTTGGGTATGGGAGGCTACACCTTC. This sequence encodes CASSLGMGGYTF.

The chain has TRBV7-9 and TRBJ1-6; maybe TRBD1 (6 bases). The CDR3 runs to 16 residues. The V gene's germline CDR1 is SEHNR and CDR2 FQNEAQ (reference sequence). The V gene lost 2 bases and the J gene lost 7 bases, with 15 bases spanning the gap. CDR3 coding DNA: TGTGCCAGCAGCTTATCTATGACAGGCGCCAATTCACCCCTCCACTTT. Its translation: CASSLSMTGANSPLHF.

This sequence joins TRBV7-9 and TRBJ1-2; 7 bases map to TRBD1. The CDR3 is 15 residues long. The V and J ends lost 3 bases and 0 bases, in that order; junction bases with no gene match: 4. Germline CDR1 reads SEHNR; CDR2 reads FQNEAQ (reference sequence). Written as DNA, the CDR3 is TGTGCCAGCAGCTTTGGGACAGTCACTAACTATGGCTACACCTTC. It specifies CASSFGTVTNYGYTF. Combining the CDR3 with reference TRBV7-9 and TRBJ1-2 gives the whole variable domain DTGVSQNPRHKITKRGQNVTFRCDPISEHNRLYWYRQTLGQGPEFLTYFQNEAQLEKSRLLSDRFSAERPKGSFSTLEIQRTEQGDSAMYLCASSFGTVTNYGYTFGSGTRLTVV.

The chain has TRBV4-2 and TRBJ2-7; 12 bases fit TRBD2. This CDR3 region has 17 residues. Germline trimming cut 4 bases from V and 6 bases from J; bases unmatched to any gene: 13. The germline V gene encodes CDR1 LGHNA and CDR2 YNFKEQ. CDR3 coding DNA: TGTGCCAGCAGCCCTAAGACTAGCGGGGGCTCTAAGGGCGAGCAGTACTTC. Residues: CASSPKTSGGSKGEQYF.

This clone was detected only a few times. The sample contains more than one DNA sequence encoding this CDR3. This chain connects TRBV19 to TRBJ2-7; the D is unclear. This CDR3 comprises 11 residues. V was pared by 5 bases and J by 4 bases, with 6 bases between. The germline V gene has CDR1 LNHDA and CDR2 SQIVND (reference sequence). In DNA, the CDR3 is TGTGCCAGTAGTCCAGGATACGAGCAGTACTTC. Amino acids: CASSPGYEQYF.

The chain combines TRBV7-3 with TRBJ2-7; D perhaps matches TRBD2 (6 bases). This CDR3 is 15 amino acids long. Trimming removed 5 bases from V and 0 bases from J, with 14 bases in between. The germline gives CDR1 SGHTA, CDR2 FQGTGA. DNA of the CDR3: TGTGCCAGCAGCACCCTCCCGGGGGACTCCTACGAGCAGTACTTC. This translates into CASSTLPGDSYEQYF.

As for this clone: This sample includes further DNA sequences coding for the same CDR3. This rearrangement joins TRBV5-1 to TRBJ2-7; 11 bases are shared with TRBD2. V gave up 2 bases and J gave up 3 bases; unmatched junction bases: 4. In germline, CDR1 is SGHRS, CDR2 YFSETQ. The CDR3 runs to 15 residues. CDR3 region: CASSLGLAGYYEQYF. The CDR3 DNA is TGCGCCAGCAGCTTAGGACTAGCGGGTTACTACGAGCAGTACTTC.

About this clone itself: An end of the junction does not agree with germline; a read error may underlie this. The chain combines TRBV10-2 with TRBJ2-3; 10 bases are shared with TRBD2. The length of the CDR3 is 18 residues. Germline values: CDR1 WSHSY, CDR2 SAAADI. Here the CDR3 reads CASSKSVRTSGVADTQYF. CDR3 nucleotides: TGCGCCAGCAGTAAGTCCGTACGAACTAGCGGGGTAGCAGATACGCAGTATTTT.

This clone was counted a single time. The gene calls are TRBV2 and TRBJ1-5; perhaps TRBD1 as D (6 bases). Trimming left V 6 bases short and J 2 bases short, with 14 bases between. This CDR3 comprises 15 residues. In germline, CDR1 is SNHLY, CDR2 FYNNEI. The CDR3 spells CASSATGFGNQPQHF. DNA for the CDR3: TGTGCCAGCAGCGCAACAGGGTTTGGCAATCAGCCCCAGCATTTT.

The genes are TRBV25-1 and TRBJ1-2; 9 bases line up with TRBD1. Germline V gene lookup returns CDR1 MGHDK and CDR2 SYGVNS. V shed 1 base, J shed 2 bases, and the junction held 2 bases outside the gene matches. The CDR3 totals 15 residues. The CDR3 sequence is CASSEFGTGNYGYTF. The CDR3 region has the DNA TGTGCCAGCAGTGAATTCGGGACAGGGAACTATGGCTACACCTTC.

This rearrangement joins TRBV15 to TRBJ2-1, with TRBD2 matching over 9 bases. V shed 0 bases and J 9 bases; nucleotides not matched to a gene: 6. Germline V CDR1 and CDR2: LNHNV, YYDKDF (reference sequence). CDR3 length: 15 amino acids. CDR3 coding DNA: TGTGCCACCAGCAGAGATGGTAGCGGGAGTACTGAGCAGTTCTTC. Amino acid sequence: CATSRDGSGSTEQFF. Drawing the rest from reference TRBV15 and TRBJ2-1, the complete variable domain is DAMVIQNPRYQVTQFGKPVTLSCSQTLNHNVMYWYQQKSSQAPKLLFHYYDKDFNNEADTPDNFQSRRPNTSFCFLDIRSPGLGDTAMYLCATSRDGSGSTEQFFGPGTRLTVL.

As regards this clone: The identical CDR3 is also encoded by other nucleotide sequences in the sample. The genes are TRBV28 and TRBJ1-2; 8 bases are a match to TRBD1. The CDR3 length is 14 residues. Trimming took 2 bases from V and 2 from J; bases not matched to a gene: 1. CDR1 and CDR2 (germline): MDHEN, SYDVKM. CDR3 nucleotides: TGTGCCAGCAGTTTACAGGGGGCCAACTATGGCTACACCTTC. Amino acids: CASSLQGANYGYTF.

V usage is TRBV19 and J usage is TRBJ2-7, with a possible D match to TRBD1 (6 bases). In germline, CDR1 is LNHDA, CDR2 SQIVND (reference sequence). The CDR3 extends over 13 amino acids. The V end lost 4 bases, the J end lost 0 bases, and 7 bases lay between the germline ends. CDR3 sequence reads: CASSRGPSYEQYF. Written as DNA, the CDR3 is TGTGCCAGTAGTAGGGGGCCCTCCTACGAGCAGTACTTC.

The CDR3 nucleotides are TGTGCCAGCAGCTTGGGATCCCGCAGGGGCGACCAAGAGACCCAGTACTTC. Translation gives CASSLGSRRGDQETQYF. The rearrangement joins TRBV5-8 to TRBJ2-5, with D tentatively TRBD1 (6 bases). This CDR3 has 17 residues. V was trimmed by 0 bases and J by 0 bases, leaving 15 bases between them. Germline V gives CDR1 SGHTS, CDR2 YDEGEE. The full variable domain, in which reference TRBV5-8 and TRBJ2-5 provide the parts outside the CDR3, is EAGVTQSPTHLIKTRGQQATLRCSPISGHTSVYWYQQALGLGLQFLLWYDEGEERNRGNFPPRFSGRQFPNYSSELNVNALELEDSALYLCASSLGSRRGDQETQYFGPGTRLLVL.

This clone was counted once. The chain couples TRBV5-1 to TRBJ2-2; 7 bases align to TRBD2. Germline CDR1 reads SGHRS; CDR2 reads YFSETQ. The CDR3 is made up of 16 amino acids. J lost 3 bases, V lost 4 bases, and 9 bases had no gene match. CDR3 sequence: CASSLRASGDTGELFF. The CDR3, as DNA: TGCGCCAGCAGCCTTCGTGCTAGCGGTGACACCGGGGAGCTGTTTTTT.

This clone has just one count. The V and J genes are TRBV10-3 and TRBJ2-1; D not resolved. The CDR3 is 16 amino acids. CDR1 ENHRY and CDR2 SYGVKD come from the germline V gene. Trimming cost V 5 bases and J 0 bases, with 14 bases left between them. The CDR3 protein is CAISPGQKSSYNEQFF. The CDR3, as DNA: TGTGCCATCAGTCCCGGGCAAAAGAGCTCCTACAATGAGCAGTTCTTC.

The CDR3 DNA follows: TGTGCCTTTGACAGGGGAACTTACTCTGGGGCCAACGTCCTGACTTTC. This codes for CAFDRGTYSGANVLTF. The V call is TRBV30, the J call TRBJ2-6, with 8 nucleotides matching TRBD1. The V gene's germline CDR1 is GTSNPN and CDR2 SVGIG (reference sequence). Losses at the gene ends were 7 bases for V and 0 bases for J; bases not matched to a gene: 8. CDR3 length: 16 amino acids.

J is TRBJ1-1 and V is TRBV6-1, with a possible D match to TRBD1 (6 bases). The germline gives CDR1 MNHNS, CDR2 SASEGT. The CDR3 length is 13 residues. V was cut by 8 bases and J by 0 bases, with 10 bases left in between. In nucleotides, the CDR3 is TGTGCCAGCCAGACAGGCATGAACACTGAAGCTTTCTTT. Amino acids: CASQTGMNTEAFF.

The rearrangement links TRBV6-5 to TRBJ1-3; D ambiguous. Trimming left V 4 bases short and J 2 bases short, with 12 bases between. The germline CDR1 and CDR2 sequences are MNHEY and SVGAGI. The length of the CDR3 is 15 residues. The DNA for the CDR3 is TGTGCCAGCAGTTTGTCTACCGGGACTGGAAACACCATATATTTT. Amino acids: CASSLSTGTGNTIYF.

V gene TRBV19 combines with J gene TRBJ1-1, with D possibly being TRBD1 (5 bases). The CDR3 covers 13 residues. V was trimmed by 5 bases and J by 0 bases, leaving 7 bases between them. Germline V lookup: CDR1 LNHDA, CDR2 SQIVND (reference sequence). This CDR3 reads CASSGGMNTEAFF. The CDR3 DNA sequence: TGTGCCAGTAGTGGGGGGATGAACACTGAAGCTTTCTTT.

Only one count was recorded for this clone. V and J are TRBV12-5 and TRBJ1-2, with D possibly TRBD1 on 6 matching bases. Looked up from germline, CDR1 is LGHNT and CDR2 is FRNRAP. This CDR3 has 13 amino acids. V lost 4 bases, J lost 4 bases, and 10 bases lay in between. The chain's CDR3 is CASGSQGTYGYTF. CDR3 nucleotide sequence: TGTGCTAGTGGTTCCCAGGGGACCTATGGCTACACCTTC. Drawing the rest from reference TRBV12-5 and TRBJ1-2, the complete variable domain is DARVTQTPRHKVTEMGQEVTMRCQPILGHNTVFWYRQTMMQGLELLAYFRNRAPLDDSGMPKDRFSAEMPDATLATLKIQPSEPRDSAVYFCASGSQGTYGYTFGSGTRLTVV.